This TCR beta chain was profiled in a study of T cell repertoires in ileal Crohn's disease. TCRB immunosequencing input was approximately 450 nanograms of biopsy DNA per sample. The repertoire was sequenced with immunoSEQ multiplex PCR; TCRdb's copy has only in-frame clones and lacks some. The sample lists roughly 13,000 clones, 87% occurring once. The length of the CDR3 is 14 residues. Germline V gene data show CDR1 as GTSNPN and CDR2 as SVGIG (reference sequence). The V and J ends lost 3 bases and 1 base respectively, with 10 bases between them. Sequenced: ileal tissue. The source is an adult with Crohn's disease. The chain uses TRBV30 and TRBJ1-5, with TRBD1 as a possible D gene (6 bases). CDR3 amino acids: CAWRRGGSNQPQHF. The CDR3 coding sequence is TGTGCCTGGAGGAGGGGGGGCAGCAATCAGCCCCAGCATTTT.